These 16 T cell receptor beta chains came from one sample sequenced in a study of shared clonotypes between healthy human individuals. Here immunoSEQ multiplex PCR was the method, and the copy in TCRdb shows in-frame clones only, minus some. The sample records some 2 million clones, roughly 94% being singletons. The material sequenced was naive CD4+ T cells sorted from blood. Indicated subset: CD45RA+ positively selected. These receptors originate from a man aged 18 to 30 in good health.

J is TRBJ1-5 and V is TRBV7-2; 8 nucleotides line up with TRBD1. This CDR3 contains 18 residues. Germline CDR1 is SGHTA and CDR2 is FQGNSA. V was pared by 1 base and J by 3 bases, with 11 bases of the junction left unmatched. The CDR3 sequence: CASSLDNSAGGFNQPQHF. DNA for the CDR3: TGTGCCAGCAGCTTAGACAATTCGGCAGGGGGCTTCAATCAGCCCCAGCATTTT.

In the case of this clone: This CDR3 is also generated by other DNA sequences in the sample. The chain recombines TRBV7-9 with TRBJ1-6, with 7 bases fitting TRBD1. Trimming removed 5 bases from V and 4 bases from J; junction bases left unmatched: 2. Germline lookup yields CDR1 SEHNR and CDR2 FQNEAQ (reference sequence). The CDR3 has 14 amino acids. CDR3 DNA: TGTGCCAGCAGCCCGACAGGGTATAATTCACCCCTCCACTTT. Encoded protein: CASSPTGYNSPLHF.

This clone was observed a single time. This specimen includes other DNA sequences encoding the same CDR3. The chain couples TRBV18 to TRBJ1-5; D not resolved. The CDR3 is made up of 13 amino acids. Trimming pared 6 bases from V and 5 bases from J, leaving 11 bases between. Per the germline V gene, CDR1 is KGHSH and CDR2 is LQKENI. CDR3 DNA: TGTGCCAGCTCCCCCGACATTGATCAGCCCCAGCATTTT. Translating gives CASSPDIDQPQHF.

This chain connects TRBV29-1 to TRBJ1-6; D not resolved. This CDR3 contains 13 residues. The germline V gene has CDR1 SQVTM and CDR2 ANQGSEA. V lost 6 bases and J lost 9, with 15 bases in between. This CDR3 reads CSVNKGIGSPLHF. CDR3 bases: TGCAGCGTGAACAAGGGAATAGGTTCACCCCTCCACTTT. Based on the CDR3 plus reference TRBV29-1 and TRBJ1-6, the full variable domain is SAVISQKPSRDICQRGTSLTIQCQVDSQVTMMFWYRQQPGQSLTLIATANQGSEATYESGFVIDKFPISRPNLTFSTLTVSNMSPEDSSIYLCSVNKGIGSPLHFGNGTRLTVT.

A note on this clone: The identical CDR3 is also encoded by other nucleotide sequences in the sample. This sequence joins TRBV18 and TRBJ2-1, with 11 bases matching TRBD2. Germline CDR1 and CDR2: KGHSH and LQKENI. The CDR3 totals 16 residues. Trimming removed 0 bases from V and 6 bases from J; junction bases left unmatched: 4. The CDR3 nucleotides read TGTGCCAGCTCACCACCGCTAGCGGGAGGAAGCAATGAGCAGTTCTTC. This encodes CASSPPLAGGSNEQFF.

V and J are TRBV30 and TRBJ1-3; D is possibly TRBD1 (5 bases). The CDR3 covers 16 residues. CDR1 is GTSNPN, CDR2 SVGIG, per germline (reference sequence). The germline V and J ends were trimmed by 2 bases and 0 bases, with 14 bases remaining between them. The CDR3 nucleotides read TGTGCCTGGAGTAGGGGTTTCCCGGGCTCTGGAAACACCATATATTTT. Protein product: CAWSRGFPGSGNTIYF.

This chain links TRBV6-1 with TRBJ2-7, with 7 positions matching TRBD2. From germline, CDR1 is MNHNS and CDR2 SASEGT. The CDR3 has 16 amino acids. The V gene end was trimmed by 2 bases and the J gene end by 2 bases; junction bases not matched to a gene: 9. The CDR3 DNA follows: TGTGCCAGCAGTGAACTGCCCCGGGGGGTACCCTACGAGCAGTACTTC. Its protein is CASSELPRGVPYEQYF.

The chain has TRBV11-2 and TRBJ1-2; D is undetermined. With 0 bases removed from V and 4 bases from J, the gap between germline ends came to 9 bases. Germline-derived CDR1 and CDR2 are SGHAT and FQNNGV. This CDR3 contains 14 residues. In DNA form, the CDR3 reads TGTGCCAGCAGCTTAGAGTCCAGACGCTATGGCTACACCTTC. It translates to CASSLESRRYGYTF.

This clone is a singleton in its sample. The rearrangement links TRBV6-5 to TRBJ2-7; 8 nucleotides match TRBD2. Germline V gene sequence: CDR1 MNHEY, CDR2 SVGAGI. Trimming took 7 bases from V and 5 from J; bases not matched to a gene: 7. The CDR3 runs 13 residues. The CDR3, as DNA: TGTGCCAGCATCCGAGCGGGAGATAACGAGCAGTACTTC. Translating gives CASIRAGDNEQYF.

This chain connects TRBV4-1 to TRBJ2-4, with D possibly being TRBD2 (7 bases). Trimming shortened V by 2 bases and J by 6 bases, and 17 bases separated the two germline ends. The CDR3 has 16 amino acids. Germline-derived CDR1 and CDR2 are MGHRA and YSYEKL. This chain's CDR3 is CASSQMRGEGRNIQYF. DNA for the CDR3: TGCGCCAGCAGCCAAATGAGGGGGGAGGGCCGAAACATTCAGTACTTC.

The rearrangement joins TRBV10-3 to TRBJ2-1, with TRBD2 matching over 8 bases. CDR1 ENHRY and CDR2 SYGVKD come from the germline V gene. V was clipped by 5 bases and J by 5 bases; unmatched bases: 8. The CDR3 covers 15 residues. In DNA form, the CDR3 reads TGTGCCATCAGTATAGCGGGAAGGGGTAACAATGAGCAGTTCTTC. It specifies CAISIAGRGNNEQFF.

V gene TRBV5-4 combines with J gene TRBJ2-1, with no clear D. V was cut by 0 bases and J by 0 bases, with 10 bases left in between. This CDR3 is 16 amino acids long. CDR1 SGHNT and CDR2 YYREEE come from the germline V gene (reference sequence). The CDR3 here is CASSLDRFSSYNEQFF. The CDR3 region has the DNA TGTGCCAGCAGCTTGGATAGGTTCAGCTCCTACAATGAGCAGTTCTTC.

As regards this clone: Other DNA sequences from this sample encode an identical CDR3 as well. The rearrangement links TRBV7-9 to TRBJ2-3; 7 nucleotides agree with TRBD2. CDR3 length equals 16 residues. Looked up from germline, CDR1 is SEHNR and CDR2 is FQNEAQ (reference sequence). J gave up 0 bases and V 1 base, and 4 bases lay outside the gene matches. Written as DNA, the CDR3 is TGTGCCAGCAGCTTAGGAGCGGGGACTAGCACAGATACGCAGTATTTT. It is translated as CASSLGAGTSTDTQYF.

This clone was seen many times. The CDR3 here is CASGGWNNEQFF. The CDR3 bases are TGTGCCAGCGGGGGCTGGAACAATGAGCAGTTCTTC. The gene calls are TRBV9 and TRBJ2-1, with TRBD1 as a possible D gene (6 bases). Germline loops: CDR1 SGDLS, CDR2 YYNGEE. This CDR3 comprises 12 residues. Between the trimmed V and J ends, which lost 7 bases and 5 bases, there was a span of 10 bases.

This chain uses TRBV4-1 with TRBJ1-4; no clear D gene. This CDR3 comprises 13 residues. Germline loops: CDR1 MGHRA, CDR2 YSYEKL. V gave up 4 bases and J gave up 7 bases, with 10 bases separating them. As DNA, the CDR3 is TGCGCCAGCAGCCTAATTGCGGGTGAAAAACTGTTTTTT. This sequence encodes CASSLIAGEKLFF.

This chain links TRBV5-1 with TRBJ1-6; 9 bases line up with TRBD1. Germline V lookup: CDR1 SGHRS, CDR2 YFSETQ. The CDR3 consists of 16 residues. V was pared by 2 bases and J by 7 bases, with 7 bases of the junction left unmatched. The CDR3: CASSFAGQGVNSPLHF. The CDR3 DNA is TGCGCCAGCAGCTTCGCGGGACAGGGAGTAAATTCACCCCTCCACTTT. Full variable domain (rest looked up from reference TRBV5-1 and TRBJ1-6): KAGVTQTPRYLIKTRGQQVTLSCSPISGHRSVSWYQQTPGQGLQFLFEYFSETQRNKGNFPGRFSGRQFSNSRSEMNVSTLELGDSALYLCASSFAGQGVNSPLHFGNGTRLTVT.